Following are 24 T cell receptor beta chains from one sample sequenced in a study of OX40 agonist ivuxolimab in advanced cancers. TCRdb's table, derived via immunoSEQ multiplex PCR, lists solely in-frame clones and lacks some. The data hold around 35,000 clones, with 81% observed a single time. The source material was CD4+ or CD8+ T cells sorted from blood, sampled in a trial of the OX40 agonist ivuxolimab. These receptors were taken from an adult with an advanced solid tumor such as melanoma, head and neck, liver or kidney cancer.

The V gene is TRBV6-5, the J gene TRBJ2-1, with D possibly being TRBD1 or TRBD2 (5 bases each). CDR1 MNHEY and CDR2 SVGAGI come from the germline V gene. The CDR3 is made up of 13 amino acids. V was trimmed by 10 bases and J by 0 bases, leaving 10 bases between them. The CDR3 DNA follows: TGTGCCAACGGGACGGACTCCTACAATGAGCAGTTCTTC. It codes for CANGTDSYNEQFF.

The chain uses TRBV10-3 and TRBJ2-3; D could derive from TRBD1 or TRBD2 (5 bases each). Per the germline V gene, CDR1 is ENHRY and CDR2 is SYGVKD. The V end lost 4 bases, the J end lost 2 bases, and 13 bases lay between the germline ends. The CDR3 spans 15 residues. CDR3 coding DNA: TGTGCCATCAGTGGCCGGGACGGTAACACAGATACGCAGTATTTT. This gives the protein CAISGRDGNTDTQYF.

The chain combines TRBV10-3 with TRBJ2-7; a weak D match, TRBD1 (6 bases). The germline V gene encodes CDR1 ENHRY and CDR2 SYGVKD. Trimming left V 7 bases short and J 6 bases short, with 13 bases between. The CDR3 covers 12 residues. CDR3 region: CAIKMDSREQYF. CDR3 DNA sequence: TGTGCCATCAAAATGGACAGCCGCGAGCAGTACTTC.

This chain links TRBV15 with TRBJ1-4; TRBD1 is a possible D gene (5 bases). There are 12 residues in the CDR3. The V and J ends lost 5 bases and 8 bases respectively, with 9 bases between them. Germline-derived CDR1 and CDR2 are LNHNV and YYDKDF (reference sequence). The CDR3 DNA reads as TGTGCCACCAGCGACCACAGGGAAAAACTGTTTTTT. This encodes CATSDHREKLFF.

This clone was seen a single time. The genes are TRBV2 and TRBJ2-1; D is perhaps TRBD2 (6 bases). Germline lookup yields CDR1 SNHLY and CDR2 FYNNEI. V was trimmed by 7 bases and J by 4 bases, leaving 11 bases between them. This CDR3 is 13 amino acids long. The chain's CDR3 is CASTGLLYNEQFF. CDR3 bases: TGTGCCAGCACGGGACTCCTGTACAATGAGCAGTTCTTC.

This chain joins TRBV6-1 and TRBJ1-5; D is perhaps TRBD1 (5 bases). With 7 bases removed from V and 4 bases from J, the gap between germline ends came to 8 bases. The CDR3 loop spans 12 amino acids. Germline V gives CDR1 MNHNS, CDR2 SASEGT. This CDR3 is CASTGGNQPQHF. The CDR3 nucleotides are TGTGCCAGCACTGGGGGAAATCAGCCCCAGCATTTT.

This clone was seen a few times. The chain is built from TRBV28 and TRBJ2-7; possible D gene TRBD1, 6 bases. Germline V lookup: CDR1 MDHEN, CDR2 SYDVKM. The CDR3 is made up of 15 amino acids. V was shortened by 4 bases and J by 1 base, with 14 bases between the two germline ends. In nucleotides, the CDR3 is TGTGCCAGCAGTTCCCCAGACAGGAATTCCTACGAGCAGTACTTC. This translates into CASSSPDRNSYEQYF.

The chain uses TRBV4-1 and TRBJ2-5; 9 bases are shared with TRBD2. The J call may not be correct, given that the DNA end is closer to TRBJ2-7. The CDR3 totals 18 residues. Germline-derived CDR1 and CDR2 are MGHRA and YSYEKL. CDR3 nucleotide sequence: TGCGCCAGCAGCCAAGATATCGCGGGGGGGCAATACGCCTACGAGCAGTACTTC. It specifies CASSQDIAGGQYAYEQYF.

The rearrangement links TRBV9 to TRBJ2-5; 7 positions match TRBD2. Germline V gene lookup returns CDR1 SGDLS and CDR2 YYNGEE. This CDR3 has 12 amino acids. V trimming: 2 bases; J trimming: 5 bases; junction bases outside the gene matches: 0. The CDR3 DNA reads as TGTGCCAGCAGCGTCGGGGGGGAGACCCAGTACTTC. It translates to CASSVGGETQYF.

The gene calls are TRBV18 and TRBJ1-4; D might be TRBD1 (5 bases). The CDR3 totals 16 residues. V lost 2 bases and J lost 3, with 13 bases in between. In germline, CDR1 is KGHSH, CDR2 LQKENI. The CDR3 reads CASSPTGGEANEKLFF. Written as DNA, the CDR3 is TGTGCCAGCTCACCAACTGGGGGTGAGGCTAATGAAAAACTGTTTTTT.

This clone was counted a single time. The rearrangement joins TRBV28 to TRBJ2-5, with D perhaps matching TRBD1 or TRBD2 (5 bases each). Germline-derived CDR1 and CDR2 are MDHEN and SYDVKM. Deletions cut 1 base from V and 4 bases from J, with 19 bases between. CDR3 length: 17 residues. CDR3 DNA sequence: TGTGCCAGCAGTTTATACACCTCGAGGGGCGCGGTAGAGACCCAGTACTTC. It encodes CASSLYTSRGAVETQYF. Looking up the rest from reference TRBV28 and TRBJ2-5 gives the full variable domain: DVKVTQSSRYLVKRTGEKVFLECVQDMDHENMFWYRQDPGLGLRLIYFSYDVKMKEKGDIPEGYSVSREKKERFSLILESASTNQTSMYLCASSLYTSRGAVETQYFGPGTRLLVL.

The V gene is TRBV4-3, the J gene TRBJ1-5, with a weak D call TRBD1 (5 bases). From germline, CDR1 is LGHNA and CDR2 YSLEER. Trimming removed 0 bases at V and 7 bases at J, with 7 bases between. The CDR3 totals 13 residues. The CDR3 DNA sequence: TGCGCCAGCAGCCAAGATCGGGGGCAGCCCCAGCATTTT. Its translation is CASSQDRGQPQHF.

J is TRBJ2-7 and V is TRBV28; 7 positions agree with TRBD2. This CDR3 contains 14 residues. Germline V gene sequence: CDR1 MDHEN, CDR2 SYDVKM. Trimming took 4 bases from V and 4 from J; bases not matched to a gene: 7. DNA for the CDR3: TGTGCCAGCAGTTCCCCCGGGGGGATATACGAGCAGTACTTC. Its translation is CASSSPGGIYEQYF. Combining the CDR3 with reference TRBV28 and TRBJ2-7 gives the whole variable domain DVKVTQSSRYLVKRTGEKVFLECVQDMDHENMFWYRQDPGLGLRLIYFSYDVKMKEKGDIPEGYSVSREKKERFSLILESASTNQTSMYLCASSSPGGIYEQYFGPGTRLTVT.

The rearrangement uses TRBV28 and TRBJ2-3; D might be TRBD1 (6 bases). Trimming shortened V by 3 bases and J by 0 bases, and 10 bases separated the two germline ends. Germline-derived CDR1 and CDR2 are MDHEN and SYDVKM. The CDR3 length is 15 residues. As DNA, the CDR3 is TGTGCCAGCAGTTTGACCCAGGGGAGCACAGATACGCAGTATTTT. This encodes CASSLTQGSTDTQYF.

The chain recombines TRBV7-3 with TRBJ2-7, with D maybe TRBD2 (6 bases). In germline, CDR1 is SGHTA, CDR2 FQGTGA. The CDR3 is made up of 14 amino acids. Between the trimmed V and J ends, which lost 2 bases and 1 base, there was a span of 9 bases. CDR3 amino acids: CASSLGTGSYEQYF. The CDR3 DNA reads TGTGCCAGCAGCTTAGGGACTGGTTCCTACGAGCAGTACTTC.

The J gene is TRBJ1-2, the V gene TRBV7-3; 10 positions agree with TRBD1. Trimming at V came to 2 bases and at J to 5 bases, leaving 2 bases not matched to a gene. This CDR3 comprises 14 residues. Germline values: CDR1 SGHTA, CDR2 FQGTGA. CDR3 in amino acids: CASSLGTGEYGYTF. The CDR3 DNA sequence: TGTGCCAGCAGCTTAGGGACAGGGGAGTATGGCTACACCTTC.

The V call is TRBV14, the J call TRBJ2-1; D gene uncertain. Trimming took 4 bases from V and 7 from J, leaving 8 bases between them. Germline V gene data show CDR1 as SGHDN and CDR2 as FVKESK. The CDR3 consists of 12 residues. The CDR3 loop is CASSLGVNEQFF. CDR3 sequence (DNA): TGTGCCAGCAGCCTCGGTGTGAATGAGCAGTTCTTC.

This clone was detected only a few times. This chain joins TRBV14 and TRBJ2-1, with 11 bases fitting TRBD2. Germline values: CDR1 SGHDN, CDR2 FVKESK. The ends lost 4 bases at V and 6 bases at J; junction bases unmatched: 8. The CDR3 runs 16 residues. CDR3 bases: TGTGCCAGCAGCCTACCCGGGACTAGCGGTTTCAATGAGCAGTTCTTC. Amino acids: CASSLPGTSGFNEQFF.

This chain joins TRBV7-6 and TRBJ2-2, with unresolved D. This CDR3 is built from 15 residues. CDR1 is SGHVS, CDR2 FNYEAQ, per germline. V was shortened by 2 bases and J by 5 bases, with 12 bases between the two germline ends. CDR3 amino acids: CASSLFSGGTGELFF. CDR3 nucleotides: TGTGCCAGCAGCTTATTTTCGGGTGGGACCGGGGAGCTGTTTTTT.

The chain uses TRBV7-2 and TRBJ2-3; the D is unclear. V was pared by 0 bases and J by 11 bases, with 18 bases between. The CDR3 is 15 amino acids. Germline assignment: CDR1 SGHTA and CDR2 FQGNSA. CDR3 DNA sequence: TGTGCCAGCAGCTTAGCGCCGGACCGGTTTGTAGAGCAGTATTTT. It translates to CASSLAPDRFVEQYF.

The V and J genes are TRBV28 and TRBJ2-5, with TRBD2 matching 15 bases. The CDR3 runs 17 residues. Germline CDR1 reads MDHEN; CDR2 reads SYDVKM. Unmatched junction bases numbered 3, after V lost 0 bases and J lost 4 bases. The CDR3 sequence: CASSLWAGLAGGETQYF. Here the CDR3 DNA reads TGTGCCAGCAGTTTATGGGCGGGACTAGCGGGAGGAGAGACCCAGTACTTC. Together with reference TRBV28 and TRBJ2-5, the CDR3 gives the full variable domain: DVKVTQSSRYLVKRTGEKVFLECVQDMDHENMFWYRQDPGLGLRLIYFSYDVKMKEKGDIPEGYSVSREKKERFSLILESASTNQTSMYLCASSLWAGLAGGETQYFGPGTRLLVL.

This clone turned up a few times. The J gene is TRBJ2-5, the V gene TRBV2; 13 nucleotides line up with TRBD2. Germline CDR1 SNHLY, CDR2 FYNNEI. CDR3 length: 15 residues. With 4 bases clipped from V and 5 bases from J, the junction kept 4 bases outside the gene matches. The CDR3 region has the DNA TGTGCCAGCAGTGTTGGACTAGCGGGGGATGAGACCCAGTACTTC. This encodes CASSVGLAGDETQYF.

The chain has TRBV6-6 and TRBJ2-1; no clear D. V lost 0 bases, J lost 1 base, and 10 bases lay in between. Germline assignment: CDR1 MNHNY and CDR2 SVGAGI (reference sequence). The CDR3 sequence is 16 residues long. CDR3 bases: TGTGCCAGCAGTTACTCGATCCACCTGTCCTACAATGAGCAGTTCTTC. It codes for CASSYSIHLSYNEQFF.

CDR3 protein: CASRQNRGRMNSPLHF. CDR3 DNA sequence: TGTGCCAGCAGACAGAACAGGGGGCGCATGAATTCACCCCTCCACTTT. The J gene is TRBJ1-6, the V gene TRBV7-8, with 9 bases fitting TRBD1. Germline CDR1 reads SGHVS; CDR2 reads FQNEAQ. V shed 6 bases, J shed 7 bases, and the junction held 10 bases outside the gene matches. The CDR3 sequence is 16 residues long.